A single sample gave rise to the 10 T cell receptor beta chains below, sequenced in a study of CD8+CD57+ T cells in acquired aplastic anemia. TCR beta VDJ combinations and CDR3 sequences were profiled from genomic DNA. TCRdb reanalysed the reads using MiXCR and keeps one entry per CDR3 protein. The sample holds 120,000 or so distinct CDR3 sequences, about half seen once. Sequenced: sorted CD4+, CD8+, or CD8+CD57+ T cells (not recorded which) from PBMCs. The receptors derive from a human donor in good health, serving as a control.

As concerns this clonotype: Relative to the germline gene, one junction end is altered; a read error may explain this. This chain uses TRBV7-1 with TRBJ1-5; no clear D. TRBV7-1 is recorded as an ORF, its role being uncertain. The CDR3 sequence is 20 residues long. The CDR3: CASNSEEWGANPYSNQPQHF. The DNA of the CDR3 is TGTGCCAGCAACTCAGAGGAGTGGGGAGCGAACCCATATAGCAATCAGCCCCAGCATTTT.

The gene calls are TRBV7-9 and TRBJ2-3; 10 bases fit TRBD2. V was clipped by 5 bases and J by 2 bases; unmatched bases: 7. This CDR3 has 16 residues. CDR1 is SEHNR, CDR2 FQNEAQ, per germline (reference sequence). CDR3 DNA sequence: TGTGCCAGCAGCCCCGGAGCGGGGGGGCACACAGATACGCAGTATTTT. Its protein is CASSPGAGGHTDTQYF.

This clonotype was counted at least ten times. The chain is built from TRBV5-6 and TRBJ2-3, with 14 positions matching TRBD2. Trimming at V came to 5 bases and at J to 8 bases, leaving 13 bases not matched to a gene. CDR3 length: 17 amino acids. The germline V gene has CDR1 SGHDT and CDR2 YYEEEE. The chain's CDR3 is CASRNTGTSGGRGTQYF. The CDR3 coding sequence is TGTGCCAGCAGAAATACCGGGACTAGCGGGGGAAGAGGTACGCAGTATTTT.

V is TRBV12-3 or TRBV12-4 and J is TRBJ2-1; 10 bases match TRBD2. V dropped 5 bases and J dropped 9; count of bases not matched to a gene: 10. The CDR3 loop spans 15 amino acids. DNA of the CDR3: TGTGCCAGCAGTGCAGCGGGGGGGCCGGGTGGTGAGCAGTTCTTC. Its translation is CASSAAGGPGGEQFF.

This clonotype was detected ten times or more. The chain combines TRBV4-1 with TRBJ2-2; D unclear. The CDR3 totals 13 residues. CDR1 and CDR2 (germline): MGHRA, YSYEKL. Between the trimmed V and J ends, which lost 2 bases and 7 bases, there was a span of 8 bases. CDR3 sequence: CASSQITNGELFF. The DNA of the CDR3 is TGCGCCAGCAGCCAAATTACTAACGGGGAGCTGTTTTTT.

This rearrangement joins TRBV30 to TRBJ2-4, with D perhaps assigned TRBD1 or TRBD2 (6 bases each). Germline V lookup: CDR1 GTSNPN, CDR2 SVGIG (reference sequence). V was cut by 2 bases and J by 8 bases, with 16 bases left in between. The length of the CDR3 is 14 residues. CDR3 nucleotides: TGTGCCTGGAGTATGAACCGAAGGGGGGACATTCAGTACTTC. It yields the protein CAWSMNRRGDIQYF.

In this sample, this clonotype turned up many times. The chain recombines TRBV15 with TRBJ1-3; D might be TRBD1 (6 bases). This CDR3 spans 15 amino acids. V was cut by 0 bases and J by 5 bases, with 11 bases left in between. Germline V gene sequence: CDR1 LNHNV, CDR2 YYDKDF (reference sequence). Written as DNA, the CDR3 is TGTGCCACCAGCAGAGAACGACAGGATAGAAACACCATATATTTT. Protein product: CATSRERQDRNTIYF. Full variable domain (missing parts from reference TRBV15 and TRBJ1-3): DAMVIQNPRYQVTQFGKPVTLSCSQTLNHNVMYWYQQKSSQAPKLLFHYYDKDFNNEADTPDNFQSRRPNTSFCFLDIRSPGLGDTAMYLCATSRERQDRNTIYFGEGSWLTVV.

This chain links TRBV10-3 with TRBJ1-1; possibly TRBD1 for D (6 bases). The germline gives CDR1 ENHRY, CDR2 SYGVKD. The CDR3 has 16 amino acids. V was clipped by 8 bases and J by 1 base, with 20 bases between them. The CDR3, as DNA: TGTGCCATCCAACCTCAGGGGCAGGGCAAGAACACTGAAGCTTTCTTT. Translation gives CAIQPQGQGKNTEAFF.

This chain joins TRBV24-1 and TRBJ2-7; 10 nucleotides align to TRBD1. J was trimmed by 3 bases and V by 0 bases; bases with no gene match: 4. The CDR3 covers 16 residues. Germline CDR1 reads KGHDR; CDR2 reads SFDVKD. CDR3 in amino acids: CATSDLSDRGVYEQYF. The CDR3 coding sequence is TGTGCCACCAGTGATTTGTCGGACAGGGGGGTCTACGAGCAGTACTTC.

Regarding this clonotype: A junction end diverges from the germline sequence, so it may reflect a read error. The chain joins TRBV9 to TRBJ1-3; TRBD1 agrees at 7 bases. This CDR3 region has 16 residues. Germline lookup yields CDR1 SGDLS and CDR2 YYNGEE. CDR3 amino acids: CASGVVGQFSGNTIYF. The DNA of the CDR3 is TGTGCCAGCGGCGTAGTGGGACAGTTCTCTGGAAACACCATATATTTT.